This T cell receptor (beta chain) originates from a study of OX40 agonist ivuxolimab in advanced cancers. At the level of the study: Patients received ivuxolimab, an agonistic anti-OX40 (CD134) antibody.

Profiling relied on immunoSEQ multiplex PCR, and the TCRdb table lists in-frame clones only, not all of them. The sample shows 79,000 or so clones, 91% of them seen only once. The germline V gene has CDR1 MGHRA and CDR2 YSYEKL. This CDR3 comprises 16 residues. V lost 3 bases to trimming and J lost 0 bases; unmatched junction nucleotides: 8. As for this clone: Its specificity is unknown.

Study-level findings and limits: CD4+ and CD8+ blood T cells expanded clonally by week 6 at 0.1 to 3.0 mg/kg. Among the least clonally expanded were partial responders at 0.1-3.0 mg/kg.

The source of this sequence is an adult with an advanced solid tumor such as melanoma, head and neck, liver or kidney cancer. Source: CD4+ or CD8+ T cells sorted from blood, taken in a trial of the OX40 agonist ivuxolimab. The J gene is TRBJ2-7, the V gene TRBV4-1; 7 bases align to TRBD2. This CDR3 reads CASSHPPAGASYEQYF. CDR3 in DNA: TGCGCCAGCAGCCACCCTCCCGCGGGAGCCTCCTACGAGCAGTACTTC.